Listed here is a single T cell receptor (beta chain). These data come from a study of shared clonotypes between healthy human individuals. It was into CD45RA+ naive and CD45RA-negative memory subsets that the CD4+ cells were split. Trimming shortened V by 1 base and J by 0 bases, and 21 bases separated the two germline ends. The CDR3 length is 20 residues. Germline assignment: CDR1 SGHDN and CDR2 FVKESK. The test was conducted at deep level. Method: immunoSEQ multiplex PCR; TCRdb's copy keeps in-frame clones and lacks some. The sample shows some 2 million clones, 90% to 95% of them seen only once. The rearrangement uses TRBV14 and TRBJ1-4; D remains unclear. Sequencing was performed on naive CD4+ T cells sorted from blood. Stated subset: CD45RA+ positively selected. This receptor was identified in a man in his late teens or twenties in good health. CDR3 amino acids: CASSQVFLFIADPTNEKLFF. CDR3 bases: TGTGCCAGCAGCCAAGTTTTCCTTTTCATAGCCGATCCAACTAATGAAAAACTGTTTTTT.